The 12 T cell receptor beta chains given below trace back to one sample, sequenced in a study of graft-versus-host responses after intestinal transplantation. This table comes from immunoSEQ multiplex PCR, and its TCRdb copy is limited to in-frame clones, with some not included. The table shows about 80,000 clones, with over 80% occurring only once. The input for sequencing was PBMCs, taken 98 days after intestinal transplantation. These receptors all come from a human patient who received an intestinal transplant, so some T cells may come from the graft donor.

CDR3 sequence: CASSVGRAIEVEQFF. DNA of the CDR3: TGTGCCAGCAGTGTCGGCAGGGCGATAGAAGTTGAGCAGTTCTTC. The chain is built from TRBV6-1 and TRBJ2-1, with D tentatively TRBD1 (5 bases). V was clipped by 4 bases and J by 9 bases, with 19 bases between them. This CDR3 comprises 15 residues. The germline gives CDR1 MNHNS, CDR2 SASEGT.

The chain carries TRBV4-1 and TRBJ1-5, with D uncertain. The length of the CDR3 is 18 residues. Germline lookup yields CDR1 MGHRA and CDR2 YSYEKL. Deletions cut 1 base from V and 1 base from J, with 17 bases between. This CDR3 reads CASSQGSGGYASNQPQHF. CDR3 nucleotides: TGCGCCAGCAGCCAAGGTAGTGGAGGGTACGCGAGCAATCAGCCCCAGCATTTT.

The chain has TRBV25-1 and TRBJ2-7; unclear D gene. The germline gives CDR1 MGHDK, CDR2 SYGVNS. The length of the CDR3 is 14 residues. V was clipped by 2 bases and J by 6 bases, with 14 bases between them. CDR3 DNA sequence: TGTGCCAGCAGTGAACGACATCCGCCCTTCGAGCAGTACTTC. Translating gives CASSERHPPFEQYF.

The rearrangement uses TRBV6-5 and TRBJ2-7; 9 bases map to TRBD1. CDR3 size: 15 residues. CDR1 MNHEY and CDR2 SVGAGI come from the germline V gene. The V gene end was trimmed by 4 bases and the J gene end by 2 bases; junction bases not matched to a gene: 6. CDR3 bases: TGTGCCAGCAGTTCCCCGGGACAGGGTGCCTACGAGCAGTACTTC. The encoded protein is CASSSPGQGAYEQYF.

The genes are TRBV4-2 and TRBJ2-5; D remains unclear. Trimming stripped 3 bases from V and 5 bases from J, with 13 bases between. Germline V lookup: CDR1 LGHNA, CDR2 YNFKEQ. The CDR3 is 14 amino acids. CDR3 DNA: TGTGCCAGCAGCCAGAAGGTGGGTCCGGAGACCCAGTACTTC. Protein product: CASSQKVGPETQYF.

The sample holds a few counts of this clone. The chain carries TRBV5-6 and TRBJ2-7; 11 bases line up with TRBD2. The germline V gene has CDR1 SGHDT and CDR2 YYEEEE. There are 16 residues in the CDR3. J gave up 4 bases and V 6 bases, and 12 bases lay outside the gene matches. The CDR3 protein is CASNSFWGLAEYEQYF. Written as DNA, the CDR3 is TGTGCCAGCAACTCATTTTGGGGACTAGCGGAGTACGAGCAGTACTTC. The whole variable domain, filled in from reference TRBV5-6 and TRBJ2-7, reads DAGVTQSPTHLIKTRGQQVTLRCSPKSGHDTVSWYQQALGQGPQFIFQYYEEEERQRGNFPDRFSGHQFPNYSSELNVNALLLGDSALYLCASNSFWGLAEYEQYFGPGTRLTVT.

The CDR3 here is CASSLWGDARWAFF. DNA for the CDR3: TGTGCCAGCAGTTTATGGGGGGACGCACGGTGGGCTTTCTTT. The gene calls are TRBV27 and TRBJ1-1; tentative D call: TRBD1 (5 bases). The germline gives CDR1 MNHEY, CDR2 SMNVEV (reference sequence). The CDR3 has 14 residues. V dropped 1 base and J dropped 11 bases, with 17 bases sitting between them.

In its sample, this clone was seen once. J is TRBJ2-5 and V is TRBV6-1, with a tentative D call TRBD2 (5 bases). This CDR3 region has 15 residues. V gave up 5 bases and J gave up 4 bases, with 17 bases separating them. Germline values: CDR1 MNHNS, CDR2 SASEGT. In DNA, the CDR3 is TGTGCCAGCAGTCCGTCCCTCTTAGGAGGAGAGACCCAGTACTTC. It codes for CASSPSLLGGETQYF.

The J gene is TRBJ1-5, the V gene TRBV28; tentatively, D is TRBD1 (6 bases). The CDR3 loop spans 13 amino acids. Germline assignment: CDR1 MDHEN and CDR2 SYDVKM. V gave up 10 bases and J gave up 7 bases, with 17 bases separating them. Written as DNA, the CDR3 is TGTGCCACCTTTTGGGGGGCGGGCCAGCCCCAGCATTTT. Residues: CATFWGAGQPQHF.

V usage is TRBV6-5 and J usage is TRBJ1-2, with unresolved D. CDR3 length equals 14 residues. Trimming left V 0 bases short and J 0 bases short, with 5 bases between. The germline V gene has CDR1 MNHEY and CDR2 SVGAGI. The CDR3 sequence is CASSYSGTNYGYTF. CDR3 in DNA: TGTGCCAGCAGTTACTCGGGCACTAACTATGGCTACACCTTC.

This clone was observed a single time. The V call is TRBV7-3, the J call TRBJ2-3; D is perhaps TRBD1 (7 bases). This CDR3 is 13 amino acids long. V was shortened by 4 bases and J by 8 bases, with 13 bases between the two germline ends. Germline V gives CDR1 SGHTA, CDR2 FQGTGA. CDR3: CASSYRQGGTQYF. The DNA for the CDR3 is TGTGCCAGCAGCTACCGGCAGGGGGGTACGCAGTATTTT. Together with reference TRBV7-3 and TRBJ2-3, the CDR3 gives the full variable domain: GAGVSQTPSNKVTEKGKYVELRCDPISGHTALYWYRQSLGQGPEFLIYFQGTGAADDSGLPNDRFFAVRPEGSVSTLKIQRTERGDSAVYLCASSYRQGGTQYFGPGTRLTVL.

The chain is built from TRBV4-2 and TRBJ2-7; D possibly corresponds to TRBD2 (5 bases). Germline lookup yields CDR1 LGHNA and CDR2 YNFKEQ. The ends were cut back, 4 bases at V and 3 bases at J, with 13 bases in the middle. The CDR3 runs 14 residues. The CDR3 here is CASSPGKTNYEQYF. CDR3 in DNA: TGTGCCAGCAGCCCCGGTAAGACTAACTACGAGCAGTACTTC.